This TCR beta chain comes out of a study of blood T cell repertoires in COVID-19. The participants were between roughly 18 and 100 years old and came from some 23 US areas. The CDR3 runs to 13 residues. V was pared by 2 bases and J by 2 bases, with 7 bases between. CDR1 and CDR2 from the germline V gene are SQVTM and ANQGSEA. Per the authors' pipeline: By means of reference gene primer amplification, nucleated cell counts were estimated. This table comes from immunoSEQ multiplex PCR, and its TCRdb copy is limited to in-frame clones, with some not included. V and J calls and clone size are copied from that table; D and trimming were computed from the DNA. The table shows approximately 300,000 clones, with about nine tenths occurring only once.

This clonotype originated in a man aged 55 to 70 who had recovered from COVID-19. Sequenced input: PBMCs or T cells enriched from blood (not recorded which). V and J are TRBV29-1 and TRBJ1-3; D remains ambiguous. The chain's CDR3 is CSVEKSAGNTIYF. As DNA, the CDR3 is TGCAGCGTTGAAAAGTCAGCTGGAAACACCATATATTTT.